This T cell receptor beta chain was documented in a study of T cells in Graves' hyperthyroidism and ophthalmopathy. As for the study in general: Specimen type is peripheral blood, collected at initial diagnosis prior to any treatment.

Template material for amplifying TCR beta CDR3 regions consisted of RNA transcripts. With the HTBI primer set, the TCR CDR3 went through a first round of RT-PCR. MiXCR was run by TCRdb on the multiplex PCR reads, yielding one entry per CDR3 protein. The sample lists about 700,000 distinct CDR3 sequences; 12% to 15% were seen once. Study-level results: Median prediction lead before ophthalmopathy onset was 5 to 7.5 months with the model. Most thyroid clonotypes that were expanded above 0.001 also turned up in blood. Ophthalmopathy was told apart from stable hyperthyroidism by a 13 V-J model.

This clonotype showed up many times. Antigen: not known. CDR3 size: 13 residues. Germline CDR1 is KGHSH and CDR2 is LQKENI. V gave up 6 bases and J gave up 2 bases, with 10 bases separating them. The V and J genes are TRBV18 and TRBJ2-5; D remains ambiguous. Sequenced: blood. The origin of this receptor is a woman under 30 with Graves' hyperthyroidism. CDR3: CASSPPVQETQYF. The DNA for the CDR3 is TGTGCCAGCTCCCCCCCTGTACAAGAGACCCAGTACTTC. Full variable domain (missing parts from reference TRBV18 and TRBJ2-5): NAGVMQNPRHLVRRRGQEARLRCSPMKGHSHVYWYRQLPEEGLKFMVYLQKENIIDESGMPKERFSAEFPKEGPSILRIQQVVRGDSAAYFCASSPPVQETQYFGPGTRLLVL.